The clone carrying this T cell receptor (beta chain) was found many times. Its target is not known. TCRdb reanalysed the reads using MiXCR and keeps one entry per CDR3 protein. The table has around 750,000 distinct CDR3 sequences, approximately 30% seen once. The data were obtained in a study of T cell repertoires in cytomegalovirus infection. Overall study results and limits: Frequencies of public TCR beta families were cumulated, and this identified carriers of CMV plus the relevant HLA.

This CDR3 is built from 15 residues. V was pared by 5 bases and J by 0 bases, with 11 bases between. The material was cultured CD8+ T cells from PBMCs, obtained from culture after CMV antigen stimulation. The chain carries TRBV12-3 or TRBV12-4 and TRBJ1-5; perhaps TRBD1 as D (5 bases). This TCR was sampled from a human donor in good health (CMV status not recorded). Some clones in this sample may be carry-over from other donors' samples. The CDR3 region is CASSGTRHSNQPQHF. For the CDR3, the DNA is TGTGCCAGCAGTGGGACCCGACATAGCAATCAGCCCCAGCATTTT.